This T cell receptor beta chain was identified during a study of neurological immune-mediated disorders. The J segment lost 2 bases and the V segment lost 0 bases, leaving 2 bases of the junction unmatched. This CDR3 contains 15 residues. CDR1 and CDR2 from the germline V gene are SGHRS and YFSETQ. In this sample, this clonotype turned up many times. TCRdb fed the 5' RACE reads into MiXCR, producing one record per CDR3 protein. In the table there are tens of thousands of distinct CDR3 sequences, about 4% of which are singletons. This chain links TRBV5-1 with TRBJ2-5, with TRBD2 matching over 9 bases. This TCR was recovered from a woman aged 40 to 50 with multiple sclerosis. The sequencing input was CD4+ T cells from blood. In DNA form, the CDR3 reads TGCGCCAGCAGCTTGGTTCTAGCGGGGCAAGAGACCCAGTACTTC. This translates into CASSLVLAGQETQYF.